Only a few counts were recorded for the clone carrying this TCR beta chain. A junction boundary mismatches the germline segment, possibly from a read error. The sample comes from a study of T-cell reconstitution after alpha-beta-depleted transplantation in children. Molecular barcoding with unique molecular identifiers was used for the TCRbeta library. TCRdb fed the PCR reads into MiXCR, producing one record per CDR3 protein. The sample lists 200,000 to 250,000 distinct CDR3 sequences; 8% to 9.5% were seen once. The CDR3 covers 15 residues. Germline V gene sequence: CDR1 LNHNV, CDR2 YYDKDF (reference sequence).

Source: PBMCs from the stem cell graft donor, taken from the stem cell graft. This rearrangement joins TRBV15 to TRBJ2-3, with D possibly being TRBD1 (6 bases). This clonotype originated in a human donor who donated a stem cell graft to a child with acute lymphoblastic leukemia. This CDR3 reads CATSRNRASRDTQYF. The DNA for the CDR3 is TGTGCCACCAGCAGAAACAGGGCAAGCAGAGATACGCAGTATTTT.